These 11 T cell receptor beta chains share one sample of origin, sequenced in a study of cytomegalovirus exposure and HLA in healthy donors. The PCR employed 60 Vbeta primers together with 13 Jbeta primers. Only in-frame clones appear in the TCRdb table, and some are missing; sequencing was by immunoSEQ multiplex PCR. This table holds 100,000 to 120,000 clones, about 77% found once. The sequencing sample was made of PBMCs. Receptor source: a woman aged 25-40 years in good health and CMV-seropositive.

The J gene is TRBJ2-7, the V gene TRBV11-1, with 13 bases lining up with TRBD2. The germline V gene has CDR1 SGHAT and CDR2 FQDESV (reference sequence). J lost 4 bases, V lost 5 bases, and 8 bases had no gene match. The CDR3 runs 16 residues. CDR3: CASSRRTSGSIYEQYF. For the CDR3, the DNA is TGTGCCAGCAGCCGACGGACTAGCGGGAGTATTTACGAGCAGTACTTC.

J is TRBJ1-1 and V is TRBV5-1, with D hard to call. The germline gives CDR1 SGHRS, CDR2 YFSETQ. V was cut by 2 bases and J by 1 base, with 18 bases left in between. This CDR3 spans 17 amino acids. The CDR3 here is CASSLRPREAWNTEAFF. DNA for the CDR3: TGCGCCAGCAGCTTACGGCCGAGGGAAGCTTGGAACACTGAAGCTTTCTTT.

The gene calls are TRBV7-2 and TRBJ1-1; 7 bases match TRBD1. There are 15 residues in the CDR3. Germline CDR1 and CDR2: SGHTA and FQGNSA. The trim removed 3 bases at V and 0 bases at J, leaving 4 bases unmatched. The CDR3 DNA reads TGTGCCAGCAGCTTGGACAGGCTTTTGAACACTGAAGCTTTCTTT. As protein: CASSLDRLLNTEAFF.

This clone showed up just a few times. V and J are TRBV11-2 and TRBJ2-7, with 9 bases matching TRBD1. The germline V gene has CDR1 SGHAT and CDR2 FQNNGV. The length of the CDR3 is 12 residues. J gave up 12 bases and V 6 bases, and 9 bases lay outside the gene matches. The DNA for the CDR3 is TGTGCCAGCAGGGACCGGGACAGGGAAGTGTACTTC. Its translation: CASRDRDREVYF. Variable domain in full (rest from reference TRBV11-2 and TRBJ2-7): EAGVAQSPRYKIIEKRQSVAFWCNPISGHATLYWYQQILGQGPKLLIQFQNNGVVDDSQLPKDRFSAERLKGVDSTLKIQPAKLEDSAVYLCASRDRDREVYFGPGTRLTVT.

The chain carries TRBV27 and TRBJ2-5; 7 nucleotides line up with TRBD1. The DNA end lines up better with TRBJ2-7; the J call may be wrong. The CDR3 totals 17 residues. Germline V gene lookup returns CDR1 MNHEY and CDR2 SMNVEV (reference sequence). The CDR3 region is CASSPLLGRQGSYEQYF. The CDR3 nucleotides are TGTGCCAGCAGCCCTCTTTTAGGGCGACAGGGTTCCTACGAGCAGTACTTC.

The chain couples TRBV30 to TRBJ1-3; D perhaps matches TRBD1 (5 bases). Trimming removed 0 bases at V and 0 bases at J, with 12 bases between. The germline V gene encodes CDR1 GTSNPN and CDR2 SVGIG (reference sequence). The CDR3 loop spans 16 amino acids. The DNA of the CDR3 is TGTGCCTGGAGTGTACGACAGCCTCTCTCTGGAAACACCATATATTTT. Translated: CAWSVRQPLSGNTIYF.

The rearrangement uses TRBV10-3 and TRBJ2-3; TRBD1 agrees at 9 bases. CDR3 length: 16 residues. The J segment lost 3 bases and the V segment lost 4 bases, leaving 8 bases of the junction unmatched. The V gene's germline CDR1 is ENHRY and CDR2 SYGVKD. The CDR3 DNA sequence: TGTGCCATCAGTGGGAAAACAGGGGGCAGGACAGATACGCAGTATTTT. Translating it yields CAISGKTGGRTDTQYF.

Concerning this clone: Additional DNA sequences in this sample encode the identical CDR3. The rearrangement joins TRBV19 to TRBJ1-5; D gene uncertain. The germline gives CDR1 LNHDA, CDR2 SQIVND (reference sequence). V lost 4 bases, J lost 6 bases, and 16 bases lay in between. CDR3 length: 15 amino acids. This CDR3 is CASSTNTAAGQPQHF. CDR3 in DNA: TGTGCCAGTAGTACGAATACCGCGGCGGGTCAGCCCCAGCATTTT.

The CDR3 DNA reads TGTGCCAGCAGTGAGATAGGGACTAGCGGGAGAATTGGAACCGGGGAGCTGTTTTTT. Its protein is CASSEIGTSGRIGTGELFF. The chain recombines TRBV6-4 with TRBJ2-2; 14 nucleotides align to TRBD2. CDR1 is MRHNA and CDR2 is SNTAGT in the germline V gene. The CDR3 covers 19 residues. V trimming: 3 bases; J trimming: 5 bases; junction bases outside the gene matches: 11.

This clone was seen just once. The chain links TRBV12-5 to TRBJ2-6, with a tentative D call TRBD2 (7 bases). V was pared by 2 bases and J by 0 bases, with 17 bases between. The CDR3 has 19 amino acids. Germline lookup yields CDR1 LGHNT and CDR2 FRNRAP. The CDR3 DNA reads TGTGCTAGTGGTTTGCCAAAGGGGGGGAGCCTCTCTGGGGCCAACGTCCTGACTTTC. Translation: CASGLPKGGSLSGANVLTF.

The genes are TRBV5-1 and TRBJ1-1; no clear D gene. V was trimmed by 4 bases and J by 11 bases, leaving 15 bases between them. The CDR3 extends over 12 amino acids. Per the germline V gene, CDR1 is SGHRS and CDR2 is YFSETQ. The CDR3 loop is CASSRTRWYAFF. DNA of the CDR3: TGCGCCAGCAGCCGGACTCGCTGGTATGCTTTCTTT.